The 28 T cell receptor beta chains below were found in one sample sequenced in a study of T cells after yellow fever vaccination. MiXCR was run by TCRdb on the 5' RACE reads, yielding one entry per CDR3 protein. The data hold approximately 160,000 distinct CDR3 sequences, with 7% to 10% observed a single time. The material sequenced was CD8+ T cells sorted from PBMCs, taken 45 days after the yellow fever booster vaccination. Source of these receptors: a man younger than 35 who received the YFV17D yellow fever vaccine.

This clonotype showed up just a few times. The genes are TRBV10-3 and TRBJ1-2; 7 bases align to TRBD1. Germline CDR1 ENHRY, CDR2 SYGVKD. The CDR3 consists of 12 residues. With V trimmed by 11 bases and J by 0 bases, 3 bases remained unmatched. Written as DNA, the CDR3 is TGTGCCGTCGGGACAGCTAACTATGGCTACACCTTC. Its protein product is CAVGTANYGYTF.

This clonotype was detected a few times. This sequence joins TRBV4-1 and TRBJ1-1; D is perhaps TRBD1 (5 bases). V shed 0 bases and J shed 6 bases, with 11 bases lying between them. Germline V gene data show CDR1 as MGHRA and CDR2 as YSYEKL. CDR3 length equals 14 residues. This chain's CDR3 is CASSQEIRAPEAFF. The CDR3 DNA is TGCGCCAGCAGCCAAGAGATCAGGGCCCCTGAAGCTTTCTTT.

This clonotype came up many times. The chain is built from TRBV4-1 and TRBJ2-7, with TRBD2 matching 13 bases. The CDR3 is made up of 16 amino acids. The V and J ends lost 3 bases and 3 bases, in that order; junction bases with no gene match: 5. CDR1 is MGHRA, CDR2 YSYEKL, per germline. The CDR3 here is CASSHLGLAGVYEQYF. The CDR3 coding sequence is TGCGCCAGCAGCCACCTCGGACTAGCGGGGGTCTACGAGCAGTACTTC.

This clonotype was picked up a small number of times. In DNA form, the CDR3 reads TGTGCCAGCAGCCCCGGGAGGGCAGGGGGAAGGACCGGGGAGCTGTTTTTT. Its protein is CASSPGRAGGRTGELFF. V gene TRBV7-2 combines with J gene TRBJ2-2, with a weak D call TRBD2 (8 bases). The germline gives CDR1 SGHTA, CDR2 FQGNSA. The CDR3 runs to 17 residues. Trimming stripped 5 bases from V and 5 bases from J, with 21 bases between.

There are many counts of this clonotype. The chain is built from TRBV28 and TRBJ1-2, with 9 bases identical to TRBD1. This CDR3 spans 17 amino acids. From germline, CDR1 is MDHEN and CDR2 SYDVKM. Trimming at V came to 6 bases and at J to 6 bases, leaving 17 bases not matched to a gene. CDR3 nucleotide sequence: TGTGCCAGCAGGCGAACCGGGACAGGGCGGGGCTGGGATGGCTACACCTTC. This codes for CASRRTGTGRGWDGYTF.

The sample holds a few counts of this clonotype. The rearrangement joins TRBV29-1 to TRBJ2-7, with D perhaps TRBD2 (5 bases). The CDR3 has 13 residues. CDR1 and CDR2 from the germline V gene are SQVTM and ANQGSEA. The germline V and J ends were trimmed by 5 bases and 3 bases, with 14 bases remaining between them. CDR3 sequence: CSVSRLEGYEQYV. As DNA, the CDR3 is TGCAGCGTTTCCCGTCTCGAGGGCTACGAGCAGTACGTC.

This clonotype occurred a few times. The V call is TRBV6-4, the J call TRBJ1-1; D is undetermined. From germline, CDR1 is MRHNA and CDR2 SNTAGT. This CDR3 has 11 residues. Trimming cost V 10 bases and J 6 bases, with 12 bases left between them. CDR3 region: CATPGYPEAFF. Written as DNA, the CDR3 is TGTGCCACCCCCGGGTATCCTGAAGCTTTCTTT.

The chain links TRBV12-3 or TRBV12-4 to TRBJ2-5; tentatively, D is TRBD1 or TRBD2 (5 bases each). Between the trimmed V and J ends, which lost 4 bases and 5 bases, there was a span of 20 bases. The CDR3 sequence is 16 residues long. The CDR3: CASSSPGDDLWETQYF. CDR3 nucleotides: TGTGCCAGCAGTTCGCCTGGGGACGACCTTTGGGAGACCCAGTACTTC.

This chain connects TRBV7-3 to TRBJ1-1; maybe TRBD1 (6 bases). With 4 bases removed from V and 0 bases from J, the gap between germline ends came to 9 bases. CDR3 length equals 14 residues. In germline, CDR1 is SGHTA, CDR2 FQGTGA. The CDR3 nucleotides are TGTGCCAGCAGCTCAGGGGAGGTGAACACTGAAGCTTTCTTT. It translates to CASSSGEVNTEAFF.

The CDR3: CASGMGREAFF. CDR3 coding DNA: TGTGCCAGCGGAATGGGACGGGAAGCTTTCTTT. The V call is TRBV5-6, the J call TRBJ1-1, with D possibly TRBD1 on 5 matching bases. This CDR3 spans 11 amino acids. Trimming removed 7 bases from V and 8 bases from J, with 12 bases in between. CDR1 SGHDT and CDR2 YYEEEE come from the germline V gene.

The genes are TRBV27 and TRBJ1-5; a possible D gene is TRBD1 (5 bases). CDR3 size: 13 residues. Germline V gene data show CDR1 as MNHEY and CDR2 as SMNVEV (reference sequence). Trimming shortened V by 10 bases and J by 3 bases, and 13 bases separated the two germline ends. The DNA for the CDR3 is TGTGCCACCTCGCCGGGGCCCAATCAGCCCCAGCATTTT. This encodes CATSPGPNQPQHF.

Only a few counts were recorded for this clonotype. The V and J genes are TRBV27 and TRBJ2-7; unclear D gene. CDR1 MNHEY and CDR2 SMNVEV come from the germline V gene (reference sequence). V lost 6 bases to trimming and J lost 1 base, with 10 bases between them. The CDR3 contains 13 residues. In DNA, the CDR3 is TGTGCCAGCAGATTTACTCCTTCCTACGAGCAGTACTTC. This translates into CASRFTPSYEQYF.

This clonotype was counted a few times. This chain connects TRBV11-2 to TRBJ1-2, with 7 nucleotides matching TRBD1. CDR1 is SGHAT, CDR2 FQNNGV, per germline. With V trimmed by 5 bases and J by 8 bases, 8 bases remained unmatched. This CDR3 has 13 residues. The CDR3 sequence: CASSRTGEGGYTF. The CDR3, as DNA: TGTGCCAGCAGCCGAACAGGGGAGGGAGGCTACACCTTC.

The V gene is TRBV7-9, the J gene TRBJ2-2; D might be TRBD1 or TRBD2, each matching 5 bases. Germline lookup yields CDR1 SEHNR and CDR2 FQNEAQ (reference sequence). The CDR3 spans 15 residues. V was pared by 6 bases and J by 3 bases, with 14 bases between. The CDR3 is CASSPREGYTGELFF. As DNA, the CDR3 is TGTGCCAGCAGTCCCCGCGAGGGGTACACCGGGGAGCTGTTTTTT.

A few counts support this clonotype. This chain links TRBV12-3 or TRBV12-4 with TRBJ2-7, with D perhaps TRBD2 (6 bases). The CDR3 has 14 residues. Trimming took 6 bases from V and 4 from J, leaving 16 bases between them. The CDR3 reads CASSLRDFGYEQYF. The DNA for the CDR3 is TGTGCCAGCAGCCTCCGGGACTTTGGGTACGAGCAGTACTTC.

The CDR3 sequence is CASSQAQALNTEAFF. The CDR3 region has the DNA TGCGCCAGCAGCCAAGCCCAGGCGTTGAACACTGAAGCTTTCTTT. V gene TRBV4-3 combines with J gene TRBJ1-1; no definite D call. The CDR3 sequence is 15 residues long. V was shortened by 1 base and J by 0 bases, with 9 bases between the two germline ends. Germline-derived CDR1 and CDR2 are LGHNA and YSLEER.

V and J are TRBV6-2 or TRBV6-3 and TRBJ2-6; no reliable D call. This CDR3 has 15 amino acids. Germline V gives CDR1 MNHEY, CDR2 SVGEGT. Trimming shortened V by 0 bases and J by 0 bases, and 3 bases separated the two germline ends. The CDR3 bases are TGTGCCAGCAGTTACTCCGGCTCTGGGGCCAACGTCCTGACTTTC. Translated: CASSYSGSGANVLTF.

This clonotype was observed many times. V gene TRBV7-8 combines with J gene TRBJ1-5; 7 bases agree with TRBD1. The CDR3 loop spans 14 amino acids. CDR1 and CDR2 (germline): SGHVS, FQNEAQ. With 8 bases clipped from V and 2 bases from J, the junction kept 6 bases outside the gene matches. CDR3 region: CASEIGQGNQPQHF. The CDR3 coding sequence is TGTGCCAGCGAAATTGGACAGGGCAATCAGCCCCAGCATTTT.

This clonotype was counted ten times or more. V is TRBV11-2 and J is TRBJ1-5, with unresolved D. The V end lost 0 bases, the J end lost 7 bases, and 13 bases lay between the germline ends. Per germline, CDR1 SGHAT and CDR2 FQNNGV. CDR3 size: 15 residues. DNA of the CDR3: TGTGCCAGCAGCTTAGATCATGGAGCCTCGCAGCCCCAGCATTTT. It translates to CASSLDHGASQPQHF.

The sample holds a few counts of this clonotype. The chain has TRBV10-3 and TRBJ2-2, with unresolved D. The CDR3 has 17 amino acids. Germline loops: CDR1 ENHRY, CDR2 SYGVKD. V was trimmed by 6 bases and J by 5 bases, leaving 22 bases between them. The CDR3 loop is CAIRGGISSAETGELFF. Written as DNA, the CDR3 is TGTGCCATCAGGGGCGGAATCTCTTCGGCGGAGACCGGGGAGCTGTTTTTT.

This clonotype has at least ten counts. The CDR3 coding sequence is TGTGCCAGCAGCGTCGAACAAGGCTCAGAGACCCAGTACTTC. The encoded protein is CASSVEQGSETQYF. This sequence joins TRBV2 and TRBJ2-5; D is unclear. Germline V gene lookup returns CDR1 SNHLY and CDR2 FYNNEI. The CDR3 consists of 14 residues. The V end lost 6 bases, the J end lost 4 bases, and 15 bases lay between the germline ends. Variable domain in full (rest from reference TRBV2 and TRBJ2-5): EPEVTQTPSHQVTQMGQEVILRCVPISNHLYFYWYRQILGQKVEFLVSFYNNEISEKSEIFDDQFSVERPDGSNFTLKIRSTKLEDSAMYFCASSVEQGSETQYFGPGTRLLVL.

The chain carries TRBV4-1 and TRBJ1-2; D perhaps matches TRBD1 (5 bases). Between the trimmed V and J ends, which lost 4 bases and 8 bases, there was a span of 11 bases. In germline, CDR1 is MGHRA, CDR2 YSYEKL. The CDR3 length is 12 residues. This CDR3 is CASSPDSRGYTF. In DNA form, the CDR3 reads TGCGCCAGCAGCCCTGACAGCCGCGGCTACACCTTC.

V is TRBV4-1 and J is TRBJ2-2, with 8 bases aligning to TRBD2. V was clipped by 2 bases and J by 5 bases; unmatched bases: 4. Germline assignment: CDR1 MGHRA and CDR2 YSYEKL. This CDR3 spans 15 amino acids. CDR3 amino acids: CASSQTGGYTGELFF. The CDR3 bases are TGCGCCAGCAGCCAAACGGGGGGGTATACCGGGGAGCTGTTTTTT.

Ten or more counts support this clonotype. J is TRBJ2-2 and V is TRBV4-3; 10 bases align to TRBD2. The V gene's germline CDR1 is LGHNA and CDR2 YSLEER. J lost 0 bases, V lost 1 base, and 5 bases had no gene match. This CDR3 contains 18 residues. The CDR3 nucleotides read TGCGCCAGCAGCCAAGGAAGCGGGGGGGAGGCGAACACCGGGGAGCTGTTTTTT. It codes for CASSQGSGGEANTGELFF.

This clonotype occurred a few times. This chain uses TRBV4-3 with TRBJ2-3; D unresolved. Trimming shortened V by 3 bases and J by 2 bases, and 15 bases separated the two germline ends. This CDR3 is built from 16 residues. CDR1 and CDR2 (germline): LGHNA, YSLEER. CDR3 sequence (DNA): TGCGCCAGCAGCCATTCGGACGGTTCAGACACAGATACGCAGTATTTT. Its protein product is CASSHSDGSDTDTQYF.

The chain has TRBV20-1 and TRBJ2-7; D is perhaps TRBD2 (5 bases). Per the germline V gene, CDR1 is DFQATT and CDR2 is SNEGSKA (reference sequence). The CDR3 covers 13 residues. V lost 6 bases to trimming and J lost 3 bases, with 15 bases between them. This CDR3 reads CSAADGVYYEQYV. The CDR3 DNA sequence: TGCAGTGCCGCGGACGGGGTATACTACGAGCAGTACGTC.

This clonotype occurred a few times. The gene calls are TRBV9 and TRBJ1-2, with 7 positions matching TRBD1. CDR3 length equals 14 residues. Germline assignment: CDR1 SGDLS and CDR2 YYNGEE. The V gene end was trimmed by 4 bases and the J gene end by 8 bases; junction bases not matched to a gene: 11. Here the CDR3 reads CASSLETGWIGYTF. The CDR3 DNA is TGTGCCAGCAGCCTCGAGACAGGGTGGATCGGCTACACCTTC.

In its sample, this clonotype was seen a few times. This chain connects TRBV4-1 to TRBJ2-5; 13 bases line up with TRBD2. V was clipped by 1 base and J by 0 bases; unmatched bases: 2. Germline CDR1 MGHRA, CDR2 YSYEKL. This CDR3 contains 17 residues. The CDR3, as DNA: TGCGCCAGCAGCCAAGGCGGGACTAGCGGGGACCAAGAGACCCAGTACTTC. Amino acids: CASSQGGTSGDQETQYF.